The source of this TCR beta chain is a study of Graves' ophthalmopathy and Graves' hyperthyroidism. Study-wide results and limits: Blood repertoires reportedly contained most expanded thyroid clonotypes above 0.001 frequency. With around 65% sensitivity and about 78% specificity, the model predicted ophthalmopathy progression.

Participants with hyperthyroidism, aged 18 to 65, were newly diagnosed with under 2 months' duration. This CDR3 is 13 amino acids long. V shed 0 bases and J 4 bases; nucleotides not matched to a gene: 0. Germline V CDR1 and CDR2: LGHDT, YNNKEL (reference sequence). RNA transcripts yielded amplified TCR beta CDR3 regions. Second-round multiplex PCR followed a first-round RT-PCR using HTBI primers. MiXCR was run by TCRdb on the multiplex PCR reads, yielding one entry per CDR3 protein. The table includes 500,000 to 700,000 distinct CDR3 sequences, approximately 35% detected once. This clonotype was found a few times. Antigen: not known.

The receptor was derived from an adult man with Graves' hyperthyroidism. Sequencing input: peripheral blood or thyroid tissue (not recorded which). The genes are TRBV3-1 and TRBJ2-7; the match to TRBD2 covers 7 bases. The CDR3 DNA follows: TGTGCCAGCAGCCAAGAGGGGGGGTACGAGCAGTACTTC. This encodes CASSQEGGYEQYF.